The next 18 T cell receptor beta chains were all read from a single sample in a study of cytomegalovirus exposure and HLA in healthy donors. Use of 60 Vbeta and 13 Jbeta primers characterized the PCR. TCRdb's copy holds only in-frame clones and misses some; the assay was immunoSEQ multiplex PCR. This table holds fewer than 200,000 clones, about 75% found once. Source material: PBMCs. The receptors shown here come from a male donor in good health and CMV-seronegative.

This clone was seen a handful of times. This chain links TRBV6-1 with TRBJ2-6; a possible D gene is TRBD1 (5 bases). Germline CDR1 is MNHNS and CDR2 is SASEGT. The germline V and J ends were trimmed by 4 bases and 4 bases, with 11 bases remaining between them. The CDR3 loop spans 15 amino acids. Written as DNA, the CDR3 is TGTGCCAGCAGTGTACAGGTAACCGGGGCCAACGTCCTGACTTTC. This gives the protein CASSVQVTGANVLTF.

The rearrangement joins TRBV28 to TRBJ2-7; 7 nucleotides align to TRBD1. The CDR3 consists of 13 residues. V shed 2 bases and J 6 bases; nucleotides not matched to a gene: 4. The germline V gene encodes CDR1 MDHEN and CDR2 SYDVKM. CDR3 sequence reads: CASSLDRVGEQYF. The CDR3 DNA follows: TGTGCCAGCAGTTTAGACAGGGTAGGCGAGCAGTACTTC.

This sequence joins TRBV4-2 and TRBJ1-5; D uncertain. CDR1 LGHNA and CDR2 YNFKEQ come from the germline V gene. CDR3 size: 13 residues. The V gene lost 0 bases and the J gene lost 7 bases, with 7 bases spanning the gap. The chain's CDR3 is CASSQDDRQPQHF. The CDR3 DNA sequence: TGTGCCAGCAGCCAAGACGATAGACAGCCCCAGCATTTT.

The chain uses TRBV5-6 and TRBJ1-2, with D hard to call. Per germline, CDR1 SGHDT and CDR2 YYEEEE. Trimming removed 3 bases at V and 8 bases at J, with 14 bases between. This CDR3 spans 13 amino acids. As DNA, the CDR3 is TGTGCCAGCAGCTATGGGAGAAAGGAAGGCTACACCTTC. As protein: CASSYGRKEGYTF.

In regard to this clone: Within the sample, other DNA sequences also encode this same CDR3. The chain carries TRBV7-2 and TRBJ2-5, with 7 bases lining up with TRBD2. J gave up 4 bases and V 1 base, and 3 bases lay outside the gene matches. The V gene's germline CDR1 is SGHTA and CDR2 FQGNSA. The CDR3 sequence is 14 residues long. The CDR3 sequence is CASSLGGRGETQYF. The CDR3, as DNA: TGTGCCAGCAGCTTAGGCGGGAGAGGAGAGACCCAGTACTTC.

Concerning this clone itself: A read error may account for a junction end that differs from germline. This chain joins TRBV6-5 and TRBJ2-1; 12 nucleotides align to TRBD2. Germline lookup yields CDR1 MNHEY and CDR2 SVGAGI. This CDR3 has 15 residues. This CDR3 is CASSDSSGGANEQFF. DNA for the CDR3: TGTGCCAGCAGTGACTCTAGCGGGGGGGCCAATGAGCAGTTCTTC.

The chain is built from TRBV7-2 and TRBJ2-2; D is perhaps TRBD2 (7 bases). There are 14 residues in the CDR3. The germline V and J ends were trimmed by 3 bases and 4 bases, with 9 bases remaining between them. CDR1 and CDR2 (germline): SGHTA, FQGNSA. In DNA form, the CDR3 reads TGTGCCAGCAGCTTTGCGGGGGCCACCGGGGAGCTGTTTTTT. Its protein product is CASSFAGATGELFF. The complete variable domain, with remaining parts taken from reference TRBV7-2 and TRBJ2-2, reads GAGVSQSPSNKVTEKGKDVELRCDPISGHTALYWYRQSLGQGLEFLIYFQGNSAPDKSGLPSDRFSAERTGGSVSTLTIQRTQQEDSAVYLCASSFAGATGELFFGEGSRLTVL.

The chain couples TRBV7-6 to TRBJ2-5, with 8 bases fitting TRBD2. Looked up from germline, CDR1 is SGHVS and CDR2 is FNYEAQ. Unmatched junction bases numbered 7, after V lost 5 bases and J lost 5 bases. There are 14 residues in the CDR3. DNA of the CDR3: TGTGCCAGCAGCACGGGACTAGGAGTCGAGACCCAGTACTTC. It codes for CASSTGLGVETQYF.

The chain joins TRBV5-1 to TRBJ1-1; the D is unclear. V lost 2 bases and J 2 bases, leaving 13 bases between the germline ends. The germline CDR1 and CDR2 sequences are SGHRS and YFSETQ. CDR3 size: 15 residues. The CDR3 sequence: CASSFLGDYNTEAFF. The CDR3 DNA reads as TGCGCCAGCAGCTTCCTAGGAGATTACAACACTGAAGCTTTCTTT.

This sequence joins TRBV7-9 and TRBJ2-7, with 8 nucleotides matching TRBD2. This CDR3 is 14 amino acids long. Germline loops: CDR1 SEHNR, CDR2 FQNEAQ (reference sequence). V trimming: 3 bases; J trimming: 5 bases; junction bases outside the gene matches: 6. The CDR3 DNA reads as TGTGCCAGCAGCTTTAAGGGACTAGTGGACGAGCAGTACTTC. Translation: CASSFKGLVDEQYF.

The rearrangement uses TRBV2 and TRBJ1-1, with D unresolved. The CDR3 sequence is 12 residues long. In germline, CDR1 is SNHLY, CDR2 FYNNEI. The V and J ends lost 4 bases and 10 bases respectively, with 13 bases between them. This CDR3 is CASSGEALRAFF. The CDR3 bases are TGTGCCAGCAGTGGTGAGGCACTAAGAGCTTTCTTT.

The chain carries TRBV9 and TRBJ2-7, with 7 bases fitting TRBD2. There are 15 residues in the CDR3. Germline CDR1 SGDLS, CDR2 YYNGEE. Unmatched junction bases numbered 5, after V lost 0 bases and J lost 2 bases. CDR3 coding DNA: TGTGCCAGCAGCGTAGAGGGTAGCGGGCCCTACGAGCAGTACTTC. Its translation: CASSVEGSGPYEQYF.

The V and J genes are TRBV6-5 and TRBJ2-1, with 7 bases matching TRBD1. With V trimmed by 4 bases and J by 15 bases, 9 bases remained unmatched. Germline V lookup: CDR1 MNHEY, CDR2 SVGAGI. The CDR3 length is 12 residues. CDR3 nucleotide sequence: TGTGCCAGCAGTTCCTCGACAGGGTCGGGGTTCTTC. Translating it yields CASSSSTGSGFF.

The V gene is TRBV18, the J gene TRBJ1-5; D perhaps matches TRBD1 (5 bases). Trimming stripped 2 bases from V and 10 bases from J, with 12 bases between. Germline CDR1 reads KGHSH; CDR2 reads LQKENI. The CDR3 is made up of 13 amino acids. Here the CDR3 DNA reads TGTGCCAGCTCACCATTTGGGGGGGACCCCCAGCATTTT. Protein product: CASSPFGGDPQHF.

The rearrangement links TRBV12-5 to TRBJ2-2; 8 bases line up with TRBD1. Losses at the gene ends were 2 bases for V and 7 bases for J; bases not matched to a gene: 3. This CDR3 region has 14 residues. The V gene's germline CDR1 is LGHNT and CDR2 FRNRAP. Written as DNA, the CDR3 is TGTGCTAGTGGTTTGAGCGGACAGGGCGGGGAGCTGTTTTTT. The encoded protein is CASGLSGQGGELFF. The full variable domain, its missing parts supplied by reference TRBV12-5 and TRBJ2-2, is DARVTQTPRHKVTEMGQEVTMRCQPILGHNTVFWYRQTMMQGLELLAYFRNRAPLDDSGMPKDRFSAEMPDATLATLKIQPSEPRDSAVYFCASGLSGQGGELFFGEGSRLTVL.

Comment on this clone: Mismatch with germline at one junction end may stem from a read error. The chain couples TRBV18 to TRBJ1-1; D remains unclear. Germline V gene sequence: CDR1 KGHSH, CDR2 LQKENI. The CDR3 covers 13 residues. The chain's CDR3 is CASSAPMNTEAFF. The DNA of the CDR3 is TGTGCCAGCTCAGCACCCATGAACACTGAAGCTTTCTTT.

This clone appeared a few times. This chain connects TRBV7-9 to TRBJ2-3, with 11 bases lining up with TRBD2. Germline V lookup: CDR1 SEHNR, CDR2 FQNEAQ (reference sequence). The CDR3 spans 18 residues. Trimming at V came to 5 bases and at J to 1 base, leaving 11 bases not matched to a gene. The CDR3: CASSGNSQGLAGTDTQYF. As DNA, the CDR3 is TGTGCCAGCAGCGGTAACTCCCAGGGACTAGCGGGCACAGATACGCAGTATTTT.

The chain joins TRBV4-1 to TRBJ2-1; 11 bases are shared with TRBD2. Unmatched junction bases numbered 5, after V lost 0 bases and J lost 4 bases. The CDR3 has 17 residues. Looked up from germline, CDR1 is MGHRA and CDR2 is YSYEKL. The CDR3 is CASSQEGLAGGYNEQFF. In DNA, the CDR3 is TGCGCCAGCAGCCAAGAAGGGCTAGCGGGGGGATACAATGAGCAGTTCTTC.